This TCR beta chain came from a study of shared clonotypes between healthy human individuals (dated by TCRdb to the early 2020s). With respect to the entire study: The cohort comprised two women and a few men aged 18 to 49 years. To increase sequencing depth and limit assay-specific biases, TCR repertoire library preparation and sequencing were carried out by different laboratories using diverse techniques. Each donor's leukapheresis produced roughly between roughly 0.85 and 10 billion PBMCs. Per donor, three plates each were used for CD4 naive and CD4 memory, two for CD8 naive, and one for CD8 memory. Blood TCR repertoires of about 5 healthy adults were deeply sequenced to estimate repertoire size and the extent of clonotype sharing between individuals. The paper's findings and limits, for the study overall: Clonotypes shared by all four sorted-subset donors showed higher generation probabilities than non-shared clonotypes. When a handful of donors were compared, the shared fraction of clonotypes was about 5.2% for naive CD4, more than 3% for naive CD8, about 2.4% for memory CD4, and approximately 0.4% for memory CD8. The small number of donors limited the genetic and exposure-history diversity represented. Sampling was limited to blood, and TCR repertoires in tissue likely differ from TCR repertoires in blood. Incomplete sequencing was indicated by rarefaction of sorted-subset datasets, despite the large sequencing depth. Naive subsets generally had larger estimated clonotype richness than memory subsets did. Pairwise subsampling indicated that sequencing depth was expected to affect the degree of clonotype sharing among donors.

Donors were healthy HIV-negative adults with no recently reported acute infections or vaccinations. Only Caucasian adults living in Nashville, Tennessee, USA were represented among the donors. CD4+ T cells were enriched by magnetic negative selection; naive cells were then positively selected on CD45RA, and the negative fraction formed the memory subset. Blood was collected by leukapheresis, and PBMCs were isolated by Ficoll-Histopaque density gradient centrifugation and then cryopreserved in liquid nitrogen vapor phase. Purity and quantity of every magnetically sorted T cell population were checked by analytical flow cytometry. Genomic DNA was isolated from each sorted fraction and quantified by UV absorbance on a Nanodrop 2000c. With regard to this clone: Its antigen remains unidentified. Base qualities are not provided; no much larger clone lies one nucleotide away.

TCR CDR3 regions were amplified from genomic DNA by multiplex PCR using the deep immunoSEQ assay. Extracted genomic DNA from each cell subset was spread evenly across all wells of several immunoSEQ 96-well plates, with each plate serving as a replicate. For sorted subsets, each replicate PCR was loaded with 150 to 250 ng genomic DNA, equivalent to 25,000 to 35,000 T cell genomes. Purified libraries were quantified with a Qubit 3.0 fluorometer, sized on a Bioanalyzer 2100, and re-quantified with the KAPA Library Quantification kit. Every immunoSEQ 96-well plate was sequenced on a dedicated single-read 150-cycle Illumina NextSeq 550 flow cell. As for the authors' bioinformatics: Because only junctional sequences without quality scores were contained in the immunoSEQ output, filtering matching that applied to full-length reads could not be performed. To assign V/J genes and CDR3, sequences were annotated using PyIR, a Python wrapper for IgBLAST v1.9, with IMGT germline references. Reads were removed for weak V/J assignments (E-value above 1e-6), missing CDR3, stop codons, out-of-frame junctions, or ambiguous translated residues. V3J clonotypes were defined as sequences sharing the same inferred V gene, J gene, and CDR3 amino acid sequence. Percentage overlap between repertoires was computed as shared unique clonotypes divided by the size of the smaller repertoire. Three approaches were used to assess repertoire richness: RTK rarefaction, the Chao1 estimator, and Recon v2.1 estimates of unobserved clonotypes. For all TCRbeta clonotypes obtained by the gDNA method from a few donors, generation probabilities were computed with OLGA. TCRdb limited this immuneACCESS table to in-frame rearrangements with V and J called. A share of clones is missing; checked studies link under half to unresolved V genes, and the rest is unexplained. V and J calls and clone size follow that table, whereas D and trimming were derived from the DNA. The sample table records 2 million to 2.5 million clones; approximately 94% of these occur just once. Of the sample, 0.36% falls within the top ten clones.

CDR1 and CDR2 are read off the germline V gene as SQVTM and ANQGSEA. From the cysteine up to the phenylalanine, the CDR3 has a length of 16 residues. Just CDR3 DNA is preserved here, 48 bases in frame from base 1. Compared with germline, V lacks 5 bases and J lacks 6 bases; bases without a gene match: 9. This clonotype was obtained from a man in his late teens or twenties in good health. Some clones in this sample may be carry-over from other donors' samples. Material for sequencing was naive CD4+ T cells from PBMCs. The cell subset or site label, as the study defines it: CD45RA+ positively selected. The rearranged segments are TRBV29-1 and TRBJ1-6, and TRBD1 aligns with 11 junction nucleotides. In nucleotide form, the sequence is TGCAGCGTTTTTGAGGAGGGGACAGGGGGTAATTCACCCCTCCACTTT. Its protein product is CSVFEEGTGGNSPLHF.